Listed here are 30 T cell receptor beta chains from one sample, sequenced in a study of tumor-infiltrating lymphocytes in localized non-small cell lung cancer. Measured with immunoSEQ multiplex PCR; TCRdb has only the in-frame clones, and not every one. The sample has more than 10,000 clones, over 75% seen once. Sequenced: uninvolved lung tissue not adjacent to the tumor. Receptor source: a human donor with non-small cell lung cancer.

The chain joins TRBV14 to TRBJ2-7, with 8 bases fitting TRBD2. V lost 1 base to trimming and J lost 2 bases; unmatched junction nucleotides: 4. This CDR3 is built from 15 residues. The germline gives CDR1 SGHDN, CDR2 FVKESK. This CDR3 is CASSQGLARTYEQYF. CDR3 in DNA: TGTGCCAGCAGCCAAGGACTAGCGAGAACCTACGAGCAGTACTTC.

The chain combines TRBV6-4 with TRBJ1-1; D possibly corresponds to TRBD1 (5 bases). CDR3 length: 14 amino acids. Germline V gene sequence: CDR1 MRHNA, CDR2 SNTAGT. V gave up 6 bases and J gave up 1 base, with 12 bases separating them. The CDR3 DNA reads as TGTGCCAGCAGACTGCAGGGAGGGAACACTGAAGCTTTCTTT. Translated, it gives CASRLQGGNTEAFF.

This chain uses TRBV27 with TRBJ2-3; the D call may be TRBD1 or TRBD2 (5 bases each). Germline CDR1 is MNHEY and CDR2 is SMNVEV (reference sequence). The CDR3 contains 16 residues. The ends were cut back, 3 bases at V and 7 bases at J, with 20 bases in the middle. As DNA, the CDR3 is TGTGCCAGCAGTTTTTGGCCGGGGACGGAAGCAAATACGCAGTATTTT. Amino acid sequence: CASSFWPGTEANTQYF.

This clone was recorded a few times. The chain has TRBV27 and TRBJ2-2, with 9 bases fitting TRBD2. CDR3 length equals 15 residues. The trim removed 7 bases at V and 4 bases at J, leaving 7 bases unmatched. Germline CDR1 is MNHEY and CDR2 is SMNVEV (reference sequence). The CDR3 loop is CASTFSGGGTGELFF. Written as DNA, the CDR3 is TGTGCCAGCACCTTTAGCGGGGGCGGCACCGGGGAGCTGTTTTTT.

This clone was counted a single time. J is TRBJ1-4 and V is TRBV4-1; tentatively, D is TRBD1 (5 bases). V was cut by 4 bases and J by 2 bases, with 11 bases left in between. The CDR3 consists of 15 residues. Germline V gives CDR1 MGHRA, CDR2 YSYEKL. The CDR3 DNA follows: TGCGCCAGCAGCCGACAGCGGAGCACTAATGAAAAACTGTTTTTT. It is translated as CASSRQRSTNEKLFF.

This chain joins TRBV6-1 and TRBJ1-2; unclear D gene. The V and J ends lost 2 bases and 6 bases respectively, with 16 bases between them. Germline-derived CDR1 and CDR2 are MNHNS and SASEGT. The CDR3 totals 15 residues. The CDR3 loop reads CASSEPTLGVDGYTF. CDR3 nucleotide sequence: TGTGCCAGCAGTGAACCGACGCTCGGGGTCGATGGCTACACCTTC.

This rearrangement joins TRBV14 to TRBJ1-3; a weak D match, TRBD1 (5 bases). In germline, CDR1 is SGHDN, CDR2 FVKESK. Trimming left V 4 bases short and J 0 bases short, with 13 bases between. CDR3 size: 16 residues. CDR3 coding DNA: TGTGCCAGCAGCCGACTGACAGTTCTCTCTGGAAACACCATATATTTT. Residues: CASSRLTVLSGNTIYF.

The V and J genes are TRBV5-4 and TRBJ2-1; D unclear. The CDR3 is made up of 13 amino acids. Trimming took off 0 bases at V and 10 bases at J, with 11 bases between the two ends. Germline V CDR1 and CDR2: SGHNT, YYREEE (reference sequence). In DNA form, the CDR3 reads TGTGCCAGCAGCTTGGGATCAAGTGGGGAGCAGTTCTTC. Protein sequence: CASSLGSSGEQFF.

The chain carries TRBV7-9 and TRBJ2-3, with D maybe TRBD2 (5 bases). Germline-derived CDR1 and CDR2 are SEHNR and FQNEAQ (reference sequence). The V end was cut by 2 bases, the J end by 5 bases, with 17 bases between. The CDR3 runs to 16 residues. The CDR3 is CASSLQDQPRGDTQYF. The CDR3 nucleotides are TGTGCCAGCAGCTTACAGGACCAACCCCGGGGAGATACGCAGTATTTT. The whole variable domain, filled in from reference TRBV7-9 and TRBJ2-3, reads DTGVSQNPRHKITKRGQNVTFRCDPISEHNRLYWYRQTLGQGPEFLTYFQNEAQLEKSRLLSDRFSAERPKGSFSTLEIQRTEQGDSAMYLCASSLQDQPRGDTQYFGPGTRLTVL.

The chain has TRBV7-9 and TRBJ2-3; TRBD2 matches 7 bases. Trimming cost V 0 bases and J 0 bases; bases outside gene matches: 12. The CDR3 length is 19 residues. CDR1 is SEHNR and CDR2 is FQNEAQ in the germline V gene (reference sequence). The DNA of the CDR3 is TGTGCCAGCAGCTTAGCGACGCATTTGAGCGGGACTAGCACAGATACGCAGTATTTT. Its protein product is CASSLATHLSGTSTDTQYF.

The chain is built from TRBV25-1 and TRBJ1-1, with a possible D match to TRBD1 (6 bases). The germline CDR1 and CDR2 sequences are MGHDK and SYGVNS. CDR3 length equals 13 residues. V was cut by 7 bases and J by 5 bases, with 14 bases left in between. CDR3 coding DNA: TGTGCCAGCATTCAAGGGGGTAAAACTGAAGCTTTCTTT. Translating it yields CASIQGGKTEAFF.

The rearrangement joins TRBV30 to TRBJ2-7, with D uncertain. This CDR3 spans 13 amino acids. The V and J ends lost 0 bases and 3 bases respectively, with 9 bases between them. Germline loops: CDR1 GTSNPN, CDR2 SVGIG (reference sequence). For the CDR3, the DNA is TGTGCCTGGAGTGTATACGGCAGCTACGAGCAGTACTTC. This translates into CAWSVYGSYEQYF.

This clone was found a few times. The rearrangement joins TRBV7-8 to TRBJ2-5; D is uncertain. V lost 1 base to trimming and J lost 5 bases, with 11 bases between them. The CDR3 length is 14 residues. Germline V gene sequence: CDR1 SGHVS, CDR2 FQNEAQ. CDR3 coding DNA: TGTGCCAGCAGCTTAGGGAGCACCCGGGAGACCCAGTACTTC. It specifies CASSLGSTRETQYF. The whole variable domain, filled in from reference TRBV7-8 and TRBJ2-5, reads GAGVSQSPRYKVAKRGQDVALRCDPISGHVSLFWYQQALGQGPEFLTYFQNEAQLDKSGLPSDRFFAERPEGSVSTLKIQRTQQEDSAVYLCASSLGSTRETQYFGPGTRLLVL.

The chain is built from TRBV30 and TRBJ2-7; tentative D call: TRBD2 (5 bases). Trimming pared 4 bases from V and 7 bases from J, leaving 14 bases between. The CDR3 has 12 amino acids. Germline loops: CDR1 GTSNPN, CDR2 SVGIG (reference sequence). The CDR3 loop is CAWTEGGLEQYF. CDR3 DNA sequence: TGTGCCTGGACCGAGGGCGGCTTGGAGCAGTACTTC.

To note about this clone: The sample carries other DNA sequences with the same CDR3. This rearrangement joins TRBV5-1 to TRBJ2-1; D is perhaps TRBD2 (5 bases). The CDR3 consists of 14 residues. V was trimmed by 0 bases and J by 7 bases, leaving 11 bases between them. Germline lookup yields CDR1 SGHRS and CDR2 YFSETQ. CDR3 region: CASSLGGLANEQFF. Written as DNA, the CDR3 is TGCGCCAGCAGCTTGGGAGGGTTAGCGAATGAGCAGTTCTTC.

The CDR3 loop reads CASSTSGSLNGIYF. The CDR3 DNA sequence: TGTGCCAGCAGCACCTCCGGGAGCCTCAACGGCATATATTTT. V usage is TRBV7-8 and J usage is TRBJ1-3, with D uncertain. With 5 bases removed from V and 12 bases from J, the gap between germline ends came to 20 bases. Per germline, CDR1 SGHVS and CDR2 FQNEAQ. This CDR3 has 14 amino acids.

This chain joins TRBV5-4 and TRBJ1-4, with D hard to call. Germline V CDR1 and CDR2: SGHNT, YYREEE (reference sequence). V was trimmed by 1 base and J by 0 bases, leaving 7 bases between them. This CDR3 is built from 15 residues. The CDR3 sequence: CASSLSSTTNEKLFF. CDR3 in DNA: TGTGCCAGCAGCTTGAGTTCAACAACTAATGAAAAACTGTTTTTT.

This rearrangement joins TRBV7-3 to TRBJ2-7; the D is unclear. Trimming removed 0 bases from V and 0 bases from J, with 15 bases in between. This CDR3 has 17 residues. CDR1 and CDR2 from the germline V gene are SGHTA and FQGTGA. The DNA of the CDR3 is TGTGCCAGCAGCTTAACCCCGCCCGGGTCCCTCTCCTACGAGCAGTACTTC. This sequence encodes CASSLTPPGSLSYEQYF. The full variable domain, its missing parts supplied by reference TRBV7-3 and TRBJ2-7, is GAGVSQTPSNKVTEKGKYVELRCDPISGHTALYWYRQSLGQGPEFLIYFQGTGAADDSGLPNDRFFAVRPEGSVSTLKIQRTERGDSAVYLCASSLTPPGSLSYEQYFGPGTRLTVT.

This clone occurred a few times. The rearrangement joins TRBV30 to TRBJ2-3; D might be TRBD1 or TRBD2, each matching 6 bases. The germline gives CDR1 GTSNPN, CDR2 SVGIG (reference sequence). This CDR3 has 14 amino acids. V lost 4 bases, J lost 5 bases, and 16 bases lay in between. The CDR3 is CAWKGWGAGDTQYF. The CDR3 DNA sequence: TGTGCCTGGAAGGGGTGGGGGGCAGGAGATACGCAGTATTTT.

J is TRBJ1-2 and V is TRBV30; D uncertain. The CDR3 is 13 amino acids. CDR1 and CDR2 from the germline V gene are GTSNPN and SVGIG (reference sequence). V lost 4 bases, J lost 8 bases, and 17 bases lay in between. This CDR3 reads CAWIPRNMEGYTF. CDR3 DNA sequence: TGTGCCTGGATCCCAAGAAACATGGAGGGCTACACCTTC.

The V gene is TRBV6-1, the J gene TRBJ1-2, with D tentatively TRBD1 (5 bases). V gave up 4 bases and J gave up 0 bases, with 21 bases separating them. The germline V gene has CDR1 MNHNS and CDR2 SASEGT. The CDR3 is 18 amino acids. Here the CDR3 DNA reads TGTGCCAGCAGTGCTCAGGGAGGGACCCTCGGGTCTAACTATGGCTACACCTTC. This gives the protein CASSAQGGTLGSNYGYTF.

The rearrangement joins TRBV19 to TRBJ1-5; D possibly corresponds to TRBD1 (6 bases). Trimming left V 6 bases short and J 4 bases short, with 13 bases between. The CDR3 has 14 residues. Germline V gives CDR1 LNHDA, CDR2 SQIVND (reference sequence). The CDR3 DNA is TGTGCCAGTAGAAGGGGGAAGTCTAATCAGCCCCAGCATTTT. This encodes CASRRGKSNQPQHF. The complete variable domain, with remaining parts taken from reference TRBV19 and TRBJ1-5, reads DGGITQSPKYLFRKEGQNVTLSCEQNLNHDAMYWYRQDPGQGLRLIYYSQIVNDFQKGDIAEGYSVSREKKESFPLTVTSAQKNPTAFYLCASRRGKSNQPQHFGDGTRLSIL.

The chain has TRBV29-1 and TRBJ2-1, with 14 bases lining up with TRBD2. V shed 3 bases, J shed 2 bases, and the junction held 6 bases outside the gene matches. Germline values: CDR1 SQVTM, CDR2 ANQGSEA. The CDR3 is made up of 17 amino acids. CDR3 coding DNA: TGCAGCGTTGAGAGACTAGCGGGGGGGAAAGCCTACAATGAGCAGTTCTTC. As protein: CSVERLAGGKAYNEQFF.

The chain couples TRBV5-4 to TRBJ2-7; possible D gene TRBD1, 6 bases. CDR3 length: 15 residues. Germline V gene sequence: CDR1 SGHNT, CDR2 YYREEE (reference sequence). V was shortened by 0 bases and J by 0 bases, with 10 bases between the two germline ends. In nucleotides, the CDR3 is TGTGCCAGCAGCTTGGGGCAGGGGAGCTCCTACGAGCAGTACTTC. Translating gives CASSLGQGSSYEQYF.

CDR3 sequence reads: CASSPLGLAGAPLYNEQFF. The DNA of the CDR3 is TGTGCCAGCTCACCACTGGGACTAGCGGGCGCCCCCCTCTACAATGAGCAGTTCTTC. This chain links TRBV18 with TRBJ2-1, with TRBD2 matching 12 bases. Germline V CDR1 and CDR2: KGHSH, LQKENI. Germline trimming cut 1 base from V and 3 bases from J; bases unmatched to any gene: 10. CDR3 size: 19 residues.

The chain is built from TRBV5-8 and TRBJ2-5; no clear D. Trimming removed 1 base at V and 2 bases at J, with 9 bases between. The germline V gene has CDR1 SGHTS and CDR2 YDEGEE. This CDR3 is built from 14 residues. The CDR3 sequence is CASSLFGRQETQYF. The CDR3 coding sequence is TGTGCCAGCAGCTTGTTTGGTAGACAAGAGACCCAGTACTTC.

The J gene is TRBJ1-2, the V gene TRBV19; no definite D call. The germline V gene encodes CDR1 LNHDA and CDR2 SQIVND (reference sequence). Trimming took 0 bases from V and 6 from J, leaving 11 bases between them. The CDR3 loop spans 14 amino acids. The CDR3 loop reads CASSIDGRENGYTF. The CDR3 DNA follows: TGTGCCAGTAGTATAGATGGCCGGGAAAATGGCTACACCTTC.

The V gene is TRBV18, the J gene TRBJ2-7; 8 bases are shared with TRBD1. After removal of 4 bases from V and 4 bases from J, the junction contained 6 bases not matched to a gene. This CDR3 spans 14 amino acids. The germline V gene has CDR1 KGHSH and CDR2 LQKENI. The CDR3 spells CASSLRGRGYEQYF. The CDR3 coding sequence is TGTGCCAGCTCACTCAGGGGGCGCGGGTACGAGCAGTACTTC.

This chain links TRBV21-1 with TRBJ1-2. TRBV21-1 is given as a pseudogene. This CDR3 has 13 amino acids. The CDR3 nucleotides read TGTGCCAGCAGCTTACGGAGACTTTGTGGCTACACCTTC. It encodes CASSLRRLCGYTF.

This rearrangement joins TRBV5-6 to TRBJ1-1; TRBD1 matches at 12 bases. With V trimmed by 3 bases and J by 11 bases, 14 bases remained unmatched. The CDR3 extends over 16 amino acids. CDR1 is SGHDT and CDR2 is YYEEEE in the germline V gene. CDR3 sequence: CASSSQSRDRGRRAFF. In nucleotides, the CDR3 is TGTGCCAGCAGCTCGCAATCCCGGGACAGGGGGCGCCGCGCTTTCTTT. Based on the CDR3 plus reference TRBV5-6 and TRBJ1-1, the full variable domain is DAGVTQSPTHLIKTRGQQVTLRCSPKSGHDTVSWYQQALGQGPQFIFQYYEEEERQRGNFPDRFSGHQFPNYSSELNVNALLLGDSALYLCASSSQSRDRGRRAFFGQGTRLTVV.